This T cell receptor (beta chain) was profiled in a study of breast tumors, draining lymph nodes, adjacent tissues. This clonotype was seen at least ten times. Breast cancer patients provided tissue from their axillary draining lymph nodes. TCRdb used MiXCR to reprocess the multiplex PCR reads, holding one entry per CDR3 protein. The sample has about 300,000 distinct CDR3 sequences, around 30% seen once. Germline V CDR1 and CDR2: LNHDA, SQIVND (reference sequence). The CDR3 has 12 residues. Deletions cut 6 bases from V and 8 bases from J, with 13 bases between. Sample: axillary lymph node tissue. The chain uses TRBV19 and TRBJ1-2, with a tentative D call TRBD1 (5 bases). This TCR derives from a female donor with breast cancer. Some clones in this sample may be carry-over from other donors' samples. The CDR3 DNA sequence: TGTGCCAGTAGCTCGGGGGGACCGGGCTACACCTTC. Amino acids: CASSSGGPGYTF.